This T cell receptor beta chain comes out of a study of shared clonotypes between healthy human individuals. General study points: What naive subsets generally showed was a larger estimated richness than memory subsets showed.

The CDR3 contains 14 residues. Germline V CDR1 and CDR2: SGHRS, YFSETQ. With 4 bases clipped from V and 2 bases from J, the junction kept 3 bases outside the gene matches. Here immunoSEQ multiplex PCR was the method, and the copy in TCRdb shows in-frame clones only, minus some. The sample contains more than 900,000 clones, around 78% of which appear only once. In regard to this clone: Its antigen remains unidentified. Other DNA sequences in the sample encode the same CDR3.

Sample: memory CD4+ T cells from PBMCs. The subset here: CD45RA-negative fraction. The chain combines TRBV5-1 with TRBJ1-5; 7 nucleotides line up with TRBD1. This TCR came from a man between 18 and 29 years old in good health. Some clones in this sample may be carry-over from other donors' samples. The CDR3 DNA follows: TGCGCCAGCAGCAGCGGACAGGGCAATCAGCCCCAGCATTTT. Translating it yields CASSSGQGNQPQHF. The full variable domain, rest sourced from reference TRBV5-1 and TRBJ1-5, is KAGVTQTPRYLIKTRGQQVTLSCSPISGHRSVSWYQQTPGQGLQFLFEYFSETQRNKGNFPGRFSGRQFSNSRSEMNVSTLELGDSALYLCASSSGQGNQPQHFGDGTRLSIL.